The 9 T cell receptor beta chains presented below share a single source sample, sequenced in a study of T cell responses to AZD1222 COVID-19 vaccine. Produced via immunoSEQ multiplex PCR; TCRdb's table is partial and in-frame only. The sample lists 120,000 to 150,000 clones, 92% occurring once. Sample: peripheral blood, taken 28 days after the second AZD1222 dose. These TCRs come from an adult who received the AZD1222 COVID-19 vaccine.

The V gene is TRBV28, the J gene TRBJ2-1; TRBD1 or TRBD2 may be the D gene (5 bases each). V was clipped by 5 bases and J by 0 bases, with 11 bases between them. The length of the CDR3 is 15 residues. Germline lookup yields CDR1 MDHEN and CDR2 SYDVKM. The CDR3 loop is CASSPRDASYNEQFF. DNA of the CDR3: TGTGCCAGCAGTCCCCGGGACGCCTCCTACAATGAGCAGTTCTTC.

The chain combines TRBV3-1 (or the pseudogene TRBV3-2) with TRBJ2-3, with D maybe TRBD2 (5 bases). Germline V gene lookup returns CDR1 LGHDT and CDR2 YNNKEL (reference sequence). The CDR3 consists of 14 residues. V was cut by 1 base and J by 0 bases, with 5 bases left in between. CDR3 loop: CASSQGTSTDTQYF. The CDR3 region has the DNA TGTGCCAGCAGCCAAGGGACTAGCACAGATACGCAGTATTTT.

The rearrangement uses TRBV5-1 and TRBJ2-1, with TRBD2 identical over 8 bases. CDR1 and CDR2 (germline): SGHRS, YFSETQ. With 5 bases clipped from V and 6 bases from J, the junction kept 7 bases outside the gene matches. The CDR3 has 14 amino acids. In DNA, the CDR3 is TGCGCCAGCAGGGGACTAGGAGCAGCCAATGAGCAGTTCTTC. It yields the protein CASRGLGAANEQFF.

The V and J genes are TRBV3-1 (or the pseudogene TRBV3-2) and TRBJ2-1, with TRBD2 matching 12 bases. This CDR3 is 17 amino acids long. The V and J ends lost 3 bases and 7 bases, in that order; junction bases with no gene match: 10. Germline CDR1 LGHDT, CDR2 YNNKEL (reference sequence). DNA for the CDR3: TGTGCCAGCAGCCATCAATCCGGGACTAGCGGGTGGAATGAGCAGTTCTTC. Translated, it gives CASSHQSGTSGWNEQFF.

The chain employs TRBV6-5 and TRBJ2-2; D is unclear. Trimming cost V 2 bases and J 0 bases, with 7 bases left between them. The CDR3 sequence is 15 residues long. The germline V gene has CDR1 MNHEY and CDR2 SVGAGI. CDR3 sequence reads: CASSYPDANTGELFF. The CDR3 region has the DNA TGTGCCAGCAGTTACCCGGATGCGAACACCGGGGAGCTGTTTTTT.

This clone came up once. V is TRBV7-8 and J is TRBJ1-2; 11 nucleotides match TRBD1. Per germline, CDR1 SGHVS and CDR2 FQNEAQ. There are 14 residues in the CDR3. The J segment lost 7 bases and the V segment lost 4 bases, leaving 5 bases of the junction unmatched. The CDR3, as DNA: TGTGCCAGCAGCTCGTCCGGGACAGGGGGTGGCTACACCTTC. As protein: CASSSSGTGGGYTF.

The gene calls are TRBV28 and TRBJ1-2; possible D gene TRBD1, 6 bases. The V end was cut by 5 bases, the J end by 4 bases, with 11 bases between. Germline V gives CDR1 MDHEN, CDR2 SYDVKM. The CDR3 covers 13 residues. Here the CDR3 reads CASSEDRLYGYTF. Written as DNA, the CDR3 is TGTGCCAGCAGTGAGGACAGACTCTATGGCTACACCTTC.

The rearrangement uses TRBV30 and TRBJ1-2; D may be TRBD1 (6 bases). The V end lost 4 bases, the J end lost 7 bases, and 16 bases lay between the germline ends. The germline gives CDR1 GTSNPN, CDR2 SVGIG (reference sequence). The CDR3 consists of 13 residues. The CDR3, as DNA: TGTGCCTGGATGTTGGGGGGGCTGGCTGGCTACACCTTC. Amino acids: CAWMLGGLAGYTF. The entire variable domain, with the rest obtained from reference TRBV30 and TRBJ1-2, is as follows: SQTIHQWPATLVQPVGSPLSLECTVEGTSNPNLYWYRQAAGRGLQLLFYSVGIGQISSEVPQNLSASRPQDRQFILSSKKLLLSDSGFYLCAWMLGGLAGYTFGSGTRLTVV.

This rearrangement joins TRBV28 to TRBJ2-2, with a tentative D call TRBD1 (6 bases). Deletions cut 3 bases from V and 4 bases from J, with 12 bases between. This CDR3 has 15 amino acids. Germline lookup yields CDR1 MDHEN and CDR2 SYDVKM. The CDR3 loop is CASSLRQEITGELFF. The CDR3 nucleotides are TGTGCCAGCAGTTTGCGACAGGAGATCACCGGGGAGCTGTTTTTT.